This T cell receptor (beta chain) was observed in a study of shared clonotypes between healthy human individuals (dated by TCRdb to 2019 to 2021). For the study in its entirety: Two women and a few men aged 18 to 49 years were included in the cohort. To increase sequencing depth and limit assay-specific biases, different laboratories used diverse techniques to prepare libraries and sequence TCR repertoires. To estimate repertoire size and how much clonotype sharing occurs between individuals, the study deeply sequenced the blood TCR repertoires of five healthy adults. Per donor, three plates each were used for CD4 naive and CD4 memory, two for CD8 naive, and one for CD8 memory. Leukapheresis yielded between about 0.9 and 9 billion PBMCs per donor.

Healthy HIV-negative adults with no recently reported acute infections or vaccinations were included as donors. All donors were Caucasian adults living in Nashville, Tennessee, USA. Magnetic negative selection was used to enrich CD4+ T cells, after which naive cells were positively selected on CD45RA and the negative fraction became the memory subset. Blood was obtained by leukapheresis, after which PBMCs were separated by Ficoll-Histopaque density gradient centrifugation and cryopreserved in liquid nitrogen vapor phase. Purity and quantity of every magnetically sorted T cell population were checked by analytical flow cytometry. From each sorted fraction, genomic DNA was isolated and quantified by UV absorbance on a Nanodrop 2000c. TCR CDR3 regions were amplified from genomic DNA by multiplex PCR using the deep immunoSEQ assay. Extracted genomic DNA from each cell subset was spread evenly across all wells of several immunoSEQ 96-well plates, with each plate serving as a replicate. For sorted subsets, around 200 ng genomic DNA, equal to tens of thousands of T cell genomes, was loaded into each replicate PCR. Purified libraries were quantified with a Qubit 3.0 fluorometer, sized on a Bioanalyzer 2100, and re-quantified with the KAPA Library Quantification kit. A separate single-read 150-cycle Illumina NextSeq 550 flow cell was used to sequence each immunoSEQ 96-well plate. As for how the authors treated the data: The immunoSEQ output contained only junctional sequences without quality scores, so filtering could not match that applied to full-length reads. To assign V/J genes and CDR3, sequences were annotated against IMGT germline references using PyIR, a Python wrapper for IgBLAST v1.9. Reads with weak V/J assignments (E-value above 1e-6), missing CDR3, stop codons, out-of-frame junctions, or ambiguous translated residues were removed. V3J clonotypes were defined as sequences sharing an identical inferred V gene, J gene, and CDR3 amino acid sequence. To compute the percentage overlap between repertoires, the number of shared unique clonotypes was divided by the size of the smaller repertoire. Richness of each repertoire was evaluated using RTK rarefaction, the Chao1 estimator, and Recon v2.1 estimates of unobserved clonotypes. For all TCRbeta clonotypes obtained by the gDNA method from several donors, generation probabilities were computed with OLGA. Held by TCRdb, this immuneACCESS table contains in-frame sequences only and omits some clones. Under half of the omission traces to an unresolved V gene where checked; the cause of the rest is unknown. V and J calls and clone size are as listed in that table; D and trimming were resolved from the DNA. For this sample there are under 1,100,000 clones; around 76% appear just once. The ten largest clonotypes hold around 1.5% of the sample.

To note about this clone: Its antigen is unknown. Per-nucleotide qualities are absent, and no much larger clonotype sits a single base away.

From the cysteine up to the phenylalanine, the CDR3 has a length of 16 residues. The sequence is cut down to CDR3 DNA, 48 bases in frame from base 1. The germline V gene encodes CDR1 MGHRA and CDR2 YSYEKL. V loses 2 bases at its end and J loses 0 bases; junction bases beyond the gene matches: 5. General study outcomes and caveats: Based on pairwise subsampling, the degree of clonotype sharing among donors was expected to be affected by sequencing depth. Larger estimated clonotype richness was generally found for naive subsets than for memory subsets. Because the study included only a small number of donors, the genetic and exposure-history diversity represented was limited. Across four donors, about 5.2% of naive CD4, roughly 3.8% of naive CD8, 2.3% of memory CD4, and about 0.4% of memory CD8 clonotypes were shared. Clonotypes shared by all four sorted-subset donors showed higher generation probabilities than non-shared clonotypes. Rarefaction of sorted-subset datasets indicated incomplete sequencing despite the large sequencing depth. Sampling was restricted to blood, and TCR repertoires in tissue are likely to differ from TCR repertoires in blood.

The clonotype comes from a man between 18 and 35 years old in good health. Sequencing was done on a sample of memory CD4+ T cells sorted from blood. The sample's cell subset or site label, decoded: CD45RA-negative fraction. The sequence is built from TRBV4-1 and TRBJ1-1; the central 8 bases match TRBD1. DNA sequence: TGCGCCAGCAGCCAACAGGACAGGGCCCTGAACACTGAAGCTTTCTTT. The encoded protein is CASSQQDRALNTEAFF.